The clone carrying this T cell receptor beta chain was observed at least ten times. RNA transcripts served as the template for amplifying TCR beta CDR3 regions. An initial round of RT-PCR targeting the TCR CDR3 relied on the HTBI primer set. TCRdb reanalysed the multiplex PCR reads using MiXCR and keeps one entry per CDR3 protein. The table lists around 600,000 distinct CDR3 sequences, around 15% of them singletons. This entry is derived from a study of T cells in Graves' hyperthyroidism and ophthalmopathy. This CDR3 comprises 11 residues. Germline CDR1 is SNHLY and CDR2 is FYNNEI. V lost 4 bases and J 6 bases, leaving 4 bases between the germline ends.

The sample taken for sequencing was blood. V gene TRBV2 combines with J gene TRBJ2-1; D is uncertain. This receptor was taken from a woman aged 50 to 60 with Graves' ophthalmopathy. The CDR3 nucleotides read TGTGCCAGCAGTGGTCGCAATGAGCAGTTCTTC. Protein sequence: CASSGRNEQFF.